Listed below are T cell receptor beta chains from one sample, sequenced in a study of T cells in Graves' hyperthyroidism and ophthalmopathy. MiXCR, run by TCRdb on the multiplex PCR reads, gives a single entry per CDR3 protein. This sample carries some 650,000 distinct CDR3 sequences, about 16% of them seen once, and the ten largest clones take around 3.5%. The sequenced sample consisted of blood. The source of these receptors is a woman aged 35 to 49 with Graves' ophthalmopathy. Both conserved end residues are part of each CDR3. Fields, in order: V gene, clone size, D gene, J gene, CDR3 protein, CDR3 DNA. D genes are given only for firm matches. Clone size, where shown, is once, few, many, or a class for clones that have expanded.

v_gene: TRBV5-1; abundance: many; d_gene: .; j_gene: TRBJ2-5; CDR3aa: CASKDKTGFQETQYF; CDR3nt: TGCGCCAGCAAGGATAAAACGGGGTTCCAAGAGACCCAGTACTTC
v_gene: TRBV20-1; abundance: many; d_gene: TRBD1; j_gene: TRBJ2-3; CDR3aa: CSAIDPGQGYGTDTQYF; CDR3nt: TGCAGTGCGATCGATCCGGGACAGGGGTATGGCACAGATACGCAGTATTTT
v_gene: TRBV2; abundance: few; d_gene: .; j_gene: TRBJ2-3; CDR3aa: CASHKFSTDTQYF; CDR3nt: TGTGCCAGCCACAAGTTTAGCACAGATACGCAGTATTTT
v_gene: TRBV2; abundance: many; d_gene: .; j_gene: TRBJ2-1; CDR3aa: CALGGESSYNEQFF; CDR3nt: TGTGCCTTAGGGGGGGAGAGCTCCTACAATGAGCAGTTCTTC
v_gene: TRBV7-9; abundance: few; d_gene: .; j_gene: TRBJ2-7; CDR3aa: CASSLALGVANEQYF; CDR3nt: TGTGCCAGCAGCTTAGCGCTGGGGGTGGCTAACGAGCAGTACTTC
v_gene: TRBV20-1; abundance: many; d_gene: TRBD2; j_gene: TRBJ2-1; CDR3aa: CSARTRLAADEQFF; CDR3nt: TGCAGTGCTAGGACCAGACTAGCGGCCGATGAGCAGTTCTTC
v_gene: TRBV24-1; abundance: few; d_gene: TRBD2; j_gene: TRBJ2-1; CDR3aa: CATSLSSGENGPSSYNEQFF; CDR3nt: TGTGCCACCTCCCTATCTAGCGGGGAGAACGGTCCCAGCTCCTACAATGAGCAGTTCTTC
v_gene: TRBV2; abundance: many; d_gene: .; j_gene: TRBJ2-7; CDR3aa: CASSEGWGRSYEQYF; CDR3nt: TGTGCCAGCAGTGAGGGGTGGGGGAGATCCTACGAGCAGTACTTC
v_gene: TRBV3-1; abundance: .; d_gene: TRBD2; j_gene: TRBJ2-1; CDR3aa: CASSQGLASGEFF; CDR3nt: TGTGCCAGCAGCCAAGGACTAGCGAGTGGCGAGTTCTTC
v_gene: TRBV2; abundance: many; d_gene: .; j_gene: TRBJ1-2; CDR3aa: CASSRRDGYTF; CDR3nt: TGTGCCAGCAGCCGGCGGGATGGCTACACCTTC
v_gene: TRBV28; abundance: many; d_gene: .; j_gene: TRBJ2-6; CDR3aa: CASTQPSGANVLTF; CDR3nt: TGTGCCAGCACTCAACCCTCTGGGGCCAACGTCCTGACTTTC
v_gene: TRBV28; abundance: .; d_gene: TRBD1; j_gene: TRBJ1-4; CDR3aa: CASTKAGTANEKLFF; CDR3nt: TGTGCCAGCACCAAGGCAGGGACAGCTAATGAAAAACTGTTTTTT
v_gene: TRBV13; abundance: once; d_gene: .; j_gene: TRBJ1-1; CDR3aa: CASSPRWGAITEAFF; CDR3nt: TGTGCCAGCAGCCCGCGGTGGGGTGCGATTACTGAAGCTTTCTTT